This is a list of T cell receptor beta chains from one sample in a study of response to subunit inactivated influenza vaccine. MiXCR, applied by TCRdb to the RT-PCR reads, yields one record per CDR3 protein. The top ten clones hold around 10% of a sample with fewer than 800,000 distinct CDR3 sequences, 15% to 17% of them seen once. Material: PBMCs from blood, obtained approximately 12 days after vaccination. These TCRs come from a man aged 50 or older who received an inactivated influenza vaccine. CDR3s include the opening cysteine and the closing phenylalanine or tryptophan. D genes are given only for firm matches. Size values are once, few and many counts, or a class for expanded clones, and some rows have none.

>TRBD1|-|TRBJ1-1|TRBV6-1
TGTGCCAGCAGTCGAATCCAGGACAGGGCGAACGCTGAAGCTTTCTTT
CASSRIQDRANAEAFF
>TRBD2|-|TRBJ2-3|TRBV7-9
TGTGCCAGCAGCTTGTCCGGGGGGGCCACAGATACGCAGTATTTT
CASSLSGGATDTQYF
>TRBD2|-|TRBJ2-3|TRBV9
TGTGCCAGCAGCTGGAGCGGGGGGCAGAAAGATACGCAGTATTTT
CASSWSGGQKDTQYF
>-|-|TRBJ1-5|TRBV6-1
TGTGCCGCACAGGTATTAGGCAATCAGCCCCAGCATTTT
CAAQVLGNQPQHF
>-|few|TRBJ2-1|TRBV10-3
TGTGCCATCAGTGAGTCCGGGGACTATGAGCAGTTCTTC
CAISESGDYEQFF
>TRBD2|few|TRBJ2-5|TRBV11-2
TGTGCCAGCAGCCCTACTAGCGGGGGGGCCGGAGAGACCCAGTACTTC
CASSPTSGGAGETQYF
>-|few|TRBJ2-2|TRBV18
TGTGCCAGCTCTCCGAAACGAGTGAACACCGGGGAGCTGTTTTTT
CASSPKRVNTGELFF
>-|-|TRBJ1-1|TRBV6-1
TGTGCCAGCAGCCAGGGGATCCAGAACACTGAAGCTTTCTTT
CASSQGIQNTEAFF
>TRBD2|-|TRBJ2-5|TRBV20-1
TGCAGTGCTAGACCGGGACTAGCGGGAGGAGAGACCCAGTACTTC
CSARPGLAGGETQYF
>TRBD1|many|TRBJ1-6|TRBV12-3/TRBV12-4
TGTGCCAGCAGTTTGGGCGGGGACAGTTATAATTCACCCCTCCACTTT
CASSLGGDSYNSPLHF
>TRBD2|-|TRBJ2-7|TRBV28
TGTGCCAGCAAACGGGACTACTACGAGCAGTACTTC
CASKRDYYEQYF
>-|few|TRBJ2-7|TRBV18
TGTGCCAGCTCACTCGACAGGTTGGACGAGCAGTACTTC
CASSLDRLDEQYF
>-|-|TRBJ1-2|TRBV12-3/TRBV12-4
TGTGCCAGCAGTTTAGCATACCTAGGGGCTGGCGGCTACACCTTC
CASSLAYLGAGGYTF
>-|-|TRBJ2-7|TRBV13
TGTGCCAGCAGCTTAGTGGCCTCCAGCTCCTACGAGCAGTACTTC
CASSLVASSSYEQYF